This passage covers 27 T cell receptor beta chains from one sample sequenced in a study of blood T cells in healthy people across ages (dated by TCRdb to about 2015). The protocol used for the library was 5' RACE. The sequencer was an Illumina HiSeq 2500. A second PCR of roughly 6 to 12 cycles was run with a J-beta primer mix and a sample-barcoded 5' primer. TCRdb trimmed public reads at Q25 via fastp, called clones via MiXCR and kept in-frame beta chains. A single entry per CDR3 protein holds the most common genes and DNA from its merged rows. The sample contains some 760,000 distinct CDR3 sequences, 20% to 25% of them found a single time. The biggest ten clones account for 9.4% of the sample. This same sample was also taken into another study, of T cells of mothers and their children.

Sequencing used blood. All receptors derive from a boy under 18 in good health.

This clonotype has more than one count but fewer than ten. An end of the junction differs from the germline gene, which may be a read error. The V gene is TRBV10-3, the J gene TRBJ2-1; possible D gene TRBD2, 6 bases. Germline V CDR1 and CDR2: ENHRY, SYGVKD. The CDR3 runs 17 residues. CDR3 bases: TGTGCCATCAGTGAACGCGGGACTCCCGGCTCCCACAATGAGCAGTTCTTC. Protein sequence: CAISERGTPGSHNEQFF.

The CDR3 sequence is CASIDWTSGSYEQYF. DNA for the CDR3: TGTGCCAGCATTGACTGGACTAGCGGCTCCTACGAGCAGTACTTC. The chain recombines TRBV6-2 or TRBV6-3 with TRBJ2-7, with TRBD2 identical over 10 bases. Trimming removed 7 bases from V and 0 bases from J; junction bases left unmatched: 6. The CDR3 sequence is 15 residues long. The germline gives CDR1 MNHEY, CDR2 SVGEGT.

The CDR3 DNA follows: TGCAGCGTTCAACTCGAAACCGGGGAGCTGTTTTTT. This encodes CSVQLETGELFF. This chain links TRBV29-1 with TRBJ2-2; D remains ambiguous. The CDR3 length is 12 residues. Germline CDR1 is SQVTM and CDR2 is ANQGSEA. Trimming left V 5 bases short and J 5 bases short, with 9 bases between.

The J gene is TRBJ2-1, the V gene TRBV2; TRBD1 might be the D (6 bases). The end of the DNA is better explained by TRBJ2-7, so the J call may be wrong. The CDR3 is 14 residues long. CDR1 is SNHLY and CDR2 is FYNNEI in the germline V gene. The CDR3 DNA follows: TGTGCCAGCAGCACCGGGACAACTACCTACGAGCAGTACTTC. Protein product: CASSTGTTTYEQYF.

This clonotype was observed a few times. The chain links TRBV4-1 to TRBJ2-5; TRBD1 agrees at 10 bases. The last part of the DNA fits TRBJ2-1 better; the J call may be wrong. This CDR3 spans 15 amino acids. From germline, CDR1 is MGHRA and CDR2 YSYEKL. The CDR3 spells CASTRDRGGSNEQFF. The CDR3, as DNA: TGCGCCAGCACGAGGGACAGGGGAGGATCGAATGAGCAGTTCTTC.

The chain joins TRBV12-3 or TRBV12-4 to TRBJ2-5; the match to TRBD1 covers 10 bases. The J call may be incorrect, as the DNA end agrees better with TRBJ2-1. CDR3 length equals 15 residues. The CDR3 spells CASTPGTGEGNEQFF. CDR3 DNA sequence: TGTGCCAGCACCCCCGGGACAGGGGAGGGCAATGAGCAGTTCTTC.

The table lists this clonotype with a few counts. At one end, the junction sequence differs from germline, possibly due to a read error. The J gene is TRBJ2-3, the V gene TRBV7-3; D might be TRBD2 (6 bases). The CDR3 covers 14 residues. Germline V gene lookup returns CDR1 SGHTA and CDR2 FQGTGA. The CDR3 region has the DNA TGTGCCAGCGGCTTAACTGGAGGGGCAGATACGCAGTATTTT. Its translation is CASGLTGGADTQYF.

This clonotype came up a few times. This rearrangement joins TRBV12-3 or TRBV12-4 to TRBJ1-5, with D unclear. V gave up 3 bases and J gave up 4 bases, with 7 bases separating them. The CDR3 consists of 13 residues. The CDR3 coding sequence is TGTGCCAGCAGTTTCGACCCAAATCAGCCCCAGCATTTT. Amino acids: CASSFDPNQPQHF.

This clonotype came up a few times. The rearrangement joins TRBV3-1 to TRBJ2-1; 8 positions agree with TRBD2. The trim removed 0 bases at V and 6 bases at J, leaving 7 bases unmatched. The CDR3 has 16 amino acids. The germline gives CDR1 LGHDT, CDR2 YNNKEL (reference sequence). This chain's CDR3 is CASSQDRIAGPNEQFF. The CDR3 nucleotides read TGTGCCAGCAGCCAAGATAGAATAGCGGGACCCAATGAGCAGTTCTTC.

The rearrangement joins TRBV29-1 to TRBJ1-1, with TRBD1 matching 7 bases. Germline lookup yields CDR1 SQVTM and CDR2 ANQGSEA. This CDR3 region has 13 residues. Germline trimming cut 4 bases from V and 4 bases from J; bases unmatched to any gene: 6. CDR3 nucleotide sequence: TGCAGCGTTGGGGAAAGGGGGCTCACTGAAGCTTTCTTT. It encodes CSVGERGLTEAFF. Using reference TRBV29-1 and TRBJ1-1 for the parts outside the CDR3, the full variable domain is SAVISQKPSRDICQRGTSLTIQCQVDSQVTMMFWYRQQPGQSLTLIATANQGSEATYESGFVIDKFPISRPNLTFSTLTVSNMSPEDSSIYLCSVGERGLTEAFFGQGTRLTVV.

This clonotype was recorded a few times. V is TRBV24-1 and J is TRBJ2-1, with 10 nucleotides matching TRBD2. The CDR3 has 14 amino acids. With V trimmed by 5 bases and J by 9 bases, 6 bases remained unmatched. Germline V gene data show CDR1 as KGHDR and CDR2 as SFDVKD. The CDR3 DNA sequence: TGTGCCACCAGTGGTGAGCGGGAGGGCCTTGAGCAGTTCTTC. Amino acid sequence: CATSGEREGLEQFF.

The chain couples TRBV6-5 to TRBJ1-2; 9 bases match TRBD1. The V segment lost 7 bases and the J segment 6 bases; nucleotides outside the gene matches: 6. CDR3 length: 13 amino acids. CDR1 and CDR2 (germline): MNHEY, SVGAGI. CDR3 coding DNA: TGTGCCAGCATTGGGACAGGGTTAAATGGCTACACCTTC. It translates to CASIGTGLNGYTF.

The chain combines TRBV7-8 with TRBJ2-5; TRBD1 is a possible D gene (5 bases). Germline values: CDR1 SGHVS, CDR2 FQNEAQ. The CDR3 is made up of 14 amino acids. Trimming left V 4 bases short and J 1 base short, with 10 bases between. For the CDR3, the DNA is TGTGCCAGCAGCTCAAACAGGATCCAAGAGACCCAGTACTTC. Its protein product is CASSSNRIQETQYF.

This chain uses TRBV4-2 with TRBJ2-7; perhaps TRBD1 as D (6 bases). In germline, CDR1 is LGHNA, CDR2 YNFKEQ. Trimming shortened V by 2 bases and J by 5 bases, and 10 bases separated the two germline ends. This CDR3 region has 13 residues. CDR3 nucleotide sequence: TGTGCCAGCAGCCAACGAGAGGGGGACGAGCAGTACTTC. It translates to CASSQREGDEQYF.

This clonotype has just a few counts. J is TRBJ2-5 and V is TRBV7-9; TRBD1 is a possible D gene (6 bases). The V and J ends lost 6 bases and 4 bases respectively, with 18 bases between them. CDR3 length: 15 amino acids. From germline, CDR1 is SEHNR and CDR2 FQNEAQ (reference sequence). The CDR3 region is CASSTDSHHRETQYF. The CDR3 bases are TGTGCCAGCAGTACGGACAGCCACCACCGAGAGACCCAGTACTTC.

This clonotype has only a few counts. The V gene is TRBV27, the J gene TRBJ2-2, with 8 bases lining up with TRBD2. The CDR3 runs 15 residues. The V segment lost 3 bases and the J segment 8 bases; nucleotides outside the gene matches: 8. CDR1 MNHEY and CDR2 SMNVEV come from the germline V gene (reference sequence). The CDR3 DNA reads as TGTGCCAGCAGTTTCGGGACTAGTGGTGCAGGGGAGCTGTTTTTT. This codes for CASSFGTSGAGELFF.

CDR3 in DNA: TGTGCCAGCAGCATTAGAGGCAATGAGCAGTTCTTC. Protein sequence: CASSIRGNEQFF. The V call is TRBV13, the J call TRBJ2-1; D is undetermined. CDR1 PRHDT and CDR2 FYEKMQ come from the germline V gene (reference sequence). Trimming removed 5 bases from V and 6 bases from J, with 8 bases in between. This CDR3 has 12 amino acids. The full variable domain, with the rest looked up from reference TRBV13 and TRBJ2-1, is AAGVIQSPRHLIKEKRETATLKCYPIPRHDTVYWYQQGPGQDPQFLISFYEKMQSDKGSIPDRFSAQQFSDYHSELNMSSLELGDSALYFCASSIRGNEQFFGPGTRLTVL.

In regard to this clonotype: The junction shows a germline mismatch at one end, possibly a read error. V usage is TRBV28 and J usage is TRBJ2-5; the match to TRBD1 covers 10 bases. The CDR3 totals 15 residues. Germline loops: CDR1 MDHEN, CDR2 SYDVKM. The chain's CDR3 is CAGSPASTGGETQYF. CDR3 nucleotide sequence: TGTGCCGGCAGCCCCGCGTCGACAGGGGGCGAGACCCAGTACTTC.

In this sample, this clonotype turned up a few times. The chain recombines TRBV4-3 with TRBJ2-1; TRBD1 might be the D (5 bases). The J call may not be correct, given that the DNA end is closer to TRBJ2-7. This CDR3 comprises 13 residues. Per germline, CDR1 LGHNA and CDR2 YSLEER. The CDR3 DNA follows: TGCGCCAGCAGCCAAGGTAGGGGCCACGAGCAGTACTTC. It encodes CASSQGRGHEQYF.

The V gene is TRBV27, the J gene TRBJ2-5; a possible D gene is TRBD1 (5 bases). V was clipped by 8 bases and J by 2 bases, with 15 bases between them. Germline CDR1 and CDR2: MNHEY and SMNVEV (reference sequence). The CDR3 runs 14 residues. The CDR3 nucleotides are TGTGCCAGCGGCCCTACAGGATTACAAGAGACCCAGTACTTC. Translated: CASGPTGLQETQYF.

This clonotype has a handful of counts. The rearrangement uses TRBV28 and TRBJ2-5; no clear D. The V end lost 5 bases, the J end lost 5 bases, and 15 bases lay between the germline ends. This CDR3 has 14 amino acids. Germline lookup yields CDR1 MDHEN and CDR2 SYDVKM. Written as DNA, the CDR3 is TGTGCCAGCAGTCTGGGCCCTCATGGCGAGACCCAGTACTTC. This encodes CASSLGPHGETQYF.

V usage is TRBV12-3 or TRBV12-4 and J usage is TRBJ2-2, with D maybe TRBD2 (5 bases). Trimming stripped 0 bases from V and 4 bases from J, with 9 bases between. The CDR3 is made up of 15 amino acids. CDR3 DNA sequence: TGTGCCAGCAGTTTAGCGGTGACTACCACCGGGGAGCTGTTTTTT. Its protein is CASSLAVTTTGELFF.

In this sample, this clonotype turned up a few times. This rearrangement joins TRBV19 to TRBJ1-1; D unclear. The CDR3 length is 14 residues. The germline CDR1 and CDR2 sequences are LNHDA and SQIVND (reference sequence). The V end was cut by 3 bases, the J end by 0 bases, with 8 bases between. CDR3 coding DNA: TGTGCCAGTAGTATCCCGGGCCTGAACACTGAAGCTTTCTTT. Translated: CASSIPGLNTEAFF.

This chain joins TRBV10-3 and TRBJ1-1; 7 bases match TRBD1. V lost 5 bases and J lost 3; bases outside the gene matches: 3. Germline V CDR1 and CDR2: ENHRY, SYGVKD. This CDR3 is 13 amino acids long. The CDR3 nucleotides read TGTGCCATCAGTACAGGGGTCGACACTGAAGCTTTCTTT. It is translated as CAISTGVDTEAFF.

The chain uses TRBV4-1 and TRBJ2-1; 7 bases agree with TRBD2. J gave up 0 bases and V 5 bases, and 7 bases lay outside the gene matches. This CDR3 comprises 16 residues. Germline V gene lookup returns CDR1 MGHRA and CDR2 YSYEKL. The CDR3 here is CASSNLAESSYNEQFF. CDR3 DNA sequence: TGCGCCAGCAGCAATCTAGCGGAGAGCTCCTACAATGAGCAGTTCTTC.

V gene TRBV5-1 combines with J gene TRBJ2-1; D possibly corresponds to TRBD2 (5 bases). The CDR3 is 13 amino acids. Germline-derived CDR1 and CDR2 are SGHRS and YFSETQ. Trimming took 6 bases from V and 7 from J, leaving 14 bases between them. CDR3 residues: CASIAPLENEQFF. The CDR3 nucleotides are TGCGCCAGCATAGCGCCTCTGGAAAATGAGCAGTTCTTC.

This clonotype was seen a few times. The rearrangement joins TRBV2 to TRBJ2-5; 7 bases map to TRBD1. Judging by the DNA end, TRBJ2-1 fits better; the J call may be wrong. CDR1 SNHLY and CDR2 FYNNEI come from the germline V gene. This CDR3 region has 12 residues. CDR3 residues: CASYDRAREQFF. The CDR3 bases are TGTGCCAGCTATGACAGGGCAAGGGAGCAGTTCTTC.